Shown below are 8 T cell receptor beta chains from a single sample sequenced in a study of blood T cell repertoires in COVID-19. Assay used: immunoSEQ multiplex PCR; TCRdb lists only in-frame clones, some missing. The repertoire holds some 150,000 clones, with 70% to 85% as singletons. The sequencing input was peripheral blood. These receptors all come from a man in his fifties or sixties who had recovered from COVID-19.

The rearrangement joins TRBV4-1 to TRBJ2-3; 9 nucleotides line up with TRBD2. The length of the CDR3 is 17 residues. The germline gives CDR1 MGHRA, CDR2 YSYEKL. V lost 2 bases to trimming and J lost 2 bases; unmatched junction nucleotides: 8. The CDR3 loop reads CASSQPGTSSSTDTQYF. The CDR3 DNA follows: TGCGCCAGCAGCCAACCCGGGACTAGCAGTTCCACAGATACGCAGTATTTT.

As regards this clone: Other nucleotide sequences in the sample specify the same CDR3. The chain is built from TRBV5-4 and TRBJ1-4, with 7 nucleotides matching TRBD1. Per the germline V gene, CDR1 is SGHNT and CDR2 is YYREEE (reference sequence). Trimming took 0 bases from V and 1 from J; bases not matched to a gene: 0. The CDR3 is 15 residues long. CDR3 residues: CASSLGQGTNEKLFF. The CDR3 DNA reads TGTGCCAGCAGCTTGGGACAGGGAACTAATGAAAAACTGTTTTTT.

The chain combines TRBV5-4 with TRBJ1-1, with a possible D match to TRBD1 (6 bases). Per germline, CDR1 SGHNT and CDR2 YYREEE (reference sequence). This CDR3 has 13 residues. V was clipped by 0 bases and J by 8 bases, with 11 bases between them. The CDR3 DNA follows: TGTGCCAGCAGCTTGGGCCAGGGGCGGGAAGCTTTCTTT. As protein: CASSLGQGREAFF.

The CDR3 DNA follows: TGTGCCAGCTCCCCGTTTGGAGGCCGGTTGTCTGGAAACACCATATATTTT. Translation: CASSPFGGRLSGNTIYF. The J gene is TRBJ1-3, the V gene TRBV18; D remains unclear. CDR3 length: 17 amino acids. The germline V and J ends were trimmed by 6 bases and 1 base, with 19 bases remaining between them. Per the germline V gene, CDR1 is KGHSH and CDR2 is LQKENI.

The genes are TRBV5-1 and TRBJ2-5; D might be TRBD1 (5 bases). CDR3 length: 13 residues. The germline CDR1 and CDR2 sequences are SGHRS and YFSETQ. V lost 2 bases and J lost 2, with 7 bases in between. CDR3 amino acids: CASSFTGQETQYF. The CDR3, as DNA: TGCGCCAGCAGCTTCACAGGTCAAGAGACCCAGTACTTC.

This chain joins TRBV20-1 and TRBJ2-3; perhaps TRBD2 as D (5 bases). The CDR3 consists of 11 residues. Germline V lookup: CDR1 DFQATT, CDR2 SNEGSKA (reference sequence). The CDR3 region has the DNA TGCAGGGTAGCGTTTGCAGATACGCAGTATTTT. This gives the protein CRVAFADTQYF.

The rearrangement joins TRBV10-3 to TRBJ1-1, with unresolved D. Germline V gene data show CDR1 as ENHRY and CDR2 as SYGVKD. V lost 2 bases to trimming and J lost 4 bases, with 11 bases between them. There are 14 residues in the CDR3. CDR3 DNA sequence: TGTGCCATCAGTGAGGCGGGGAGTGGCACTGAAGCTTTCTTT. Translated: CAISEAGSGTEAFF.

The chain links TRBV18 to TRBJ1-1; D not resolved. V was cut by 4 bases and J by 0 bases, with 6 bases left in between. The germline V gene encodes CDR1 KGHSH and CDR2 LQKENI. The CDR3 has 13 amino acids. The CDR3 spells CASSQLMNTEAFF. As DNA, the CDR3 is TGTGCCAGCTCACAGCTTATGAACACTGAAGCTTTCTTT.